The clone carrying this T cell receptor beta chain was recorded only once. This sample was included in a study of blood T cell repertoires in COVID-19. As for the study in general: Samples taken during acute and convalescent COVID-19 were collected in the United States, Italy and Spain.

Clinical histories supplied by participants themselves formed the basis of cohort assignment. Original processing notes: Scientists estimated how many nucleated cells there were by amplifying reference gene primers. Libraries were prepared by immunoSEQ multiplex PCR; TCRdb keeps only in-frame clonotypes and omits some of them. The V and J calls and clone size were taken over from that table, and D and trimming were inferred from the DNA. The data contain around 300,000 clones, 88% of them singletons. The CDR3 is 11 amino acids. Germline V gives CDR1 MNHEY, CDR2 SVGAGI. The ends were cut back, 6 bases at V and 10 bases at J, with 10 bases in the middle.

Material for sequencing was PBMCs or T cells enriched from blood (not recorded which). This chain links TRBV6-5 with TRBJ2-1; a weak D match, TRBD1 (5 bases). The TCR sequence derives from a woman in her twenties or thirties who had recovered from COVID-19. The CDR3 spells CASRGVREQFF. The DNA of the CDR3 is TGTGCCAGCAGAGGGGTACGCGAGCAGTTCTTC.